The 8 T cell receptor beta chains below were found in one sample sequenced in a study of T-cell memory formation after mild COVID-19. One entry per CDR3 protein results from TCRdb running MiXCR on the 5' RACE reads. The data show about 410,000 distinct CDR3 sequences, more than 20% seen once. Material for sequencing was PBMCs or a T cell subset sorted from them (not recorded which). The receptor source for this set is an adult woman who had mild COVID-19 (a few samples of this study predate the infection). Cell type and time point are not known.

The chain uses TRBV9 and TRBJ2-1; D perhaps matches TRBD1 (5 bases). The CDR3 has 14 residues. The V and J ends lost 2 bases and 9 bases respectively, with 15 bases between them. Per the germline V gene, CDR1 is SGDLS and CDR2 is YYNGEE. CDR3 loop: CASSVGGGAREQFF. The CDR3 region has the DNA TGTGCCAGCAGCGTTGGCGGTGGGGCACGTGAGCAGTTCTTC.

The gene calls are TRBV19 and TRBJ1-1; D is unresolved. The CDR3 is made up of 14 amino acids. The V gene lost 7 bases and the J gene lost 3 bases, with 15 bases spanning the gap. Germline CDR1 is LNHDA and CDR2 is SQIVND (reference sequence). CDR3 loop: CASTPDGPHTEAFF. The CDR3 DNA reads as TGTGCCAGTACCCCAGATGGACCCCACACTGAAGCTTTCTTT.

This clonotype was observed a few times. This chain connects TRBV14 to TRBJ2-1, with 7 bases aligning to TRBD1. The CDR3 covers 14 residues. V lost 5 bases to trimming and J lost 3 bases; unmatched junction nucleotides: 4. In germline, CDR1 is SGHDN, CDR2 FVKESK. The CDR3 DNA reads TGTGCCAGCAGCTTCAGGACAGGCTACAATGAGCAGTTCTTC. This gives the protein CASSFRTGYNEQFF.

The chain recombines TRBV5-4 with TRBJ1-1; 12 bases are a match to TRBD1. V gave up 4 bases and J gave up 1 base; unmatched junction bases: 8. Looked up from germline, CDR1 is SGHNT and CDR2 is YYREEE (reference sequence). CDR3 length equals 17 residues. The CDR3: CASSPPGQGAGNTEAFF. DNA for the CDR3: TGTGCCAGCAGCCCTCCGGGACAGGGGGCCGGGAACACTGAAGCTTTCTTT.

The rearrangement uses TRBV20-1 and TRBJ2-3, with 7 positions matching TRBD2. J gave up 0 bases and V 4 bases, and 7 bases lay outside the gene matches. The germline CDR1 and CDR2 sequences are DFQATT and SNEGSKA (reference sequence). The length of the CDR3 is 15 residues. The CDR3 bases are TGCAGTGCTATCAACAGCGGGGAAAGCACAGATACGCAGTATTTT. It specifies CSAINSGESTDTQYF.

This clonotype showed up just a few times. The V call is TRBV15, the J call TRBJ1-2; possibly TRBD1 for D (6 bases). CDR3 length: 13 amino acids. Deletions cut 5 bases from V and 4 bases from J, with 11 bases between. From germline, CDR1 is LNHNV and CDR2 YYDKDF (reference sequence). CDR3 DNA sequence: TGTGCCACCAGCCCGGGGGACATCTATGGCTACACCTTC. Amino acids: CATSPGDIYGYTF.

This clonotype was counted at least ten times. V and J are TRBV7-8 and TRBJ2-3, with 7 bases lining up with TRBD1. The V gene end was trimmed by 5 bases and the J gene end by 5 bases; junction bases not matched to a gene: 13. Germline CDR1 is SGHVS and CDR2 is FQNEAQ. CDR3 length: 16 amino acids. The CDR3 DNA follows: TGTGCCAGCAGCCCGCGACAGGGAATGATCAGAGATACGCAGTATTTT. Protein: CASSPRQGMIRDTQYF. Supplemented by reference TRBV7-8 and TRBJ2-3, the full variable domain reads GAGVSQSPRYKVAKRGQDVALRCDPISGHVSLFWYQQALGQGPEFLTYFQNEAQLDKSGLPSDRFFAERPEGSVSTLKIQRTQQEDSAVYLCASSPRQGMIRDTQYFGPGTRLTVL.

In its sample, this clonotype was seen a few times. This may stem from a read error, because a much larger clone lies one nucleotide away. V gene TRBV3-1 combines with J gene TRBJ1-2, with TRBD1 as a possible D gene (6 bases). V was trimmed by 4 bases and J by 4 bases, leaving 10 bases between them. The CDR3 extends over 13 amino acids. Germline V gene data show CDR1 as LGHDT and CDR2 as YNNKEL (reference sequence). Written as DNA, the CDR3 is TGTGCCAGCAGCCCGGGACACGGCTATGGCTACACCTTC. This encodes CASSPGHGYGYTF.